This TCR beta chain was sequenced in a study of T cell repertoires in cytomegalovirus infection. Looking at the study overall: Indications of both CMV infection and matching HLA type were provided by public TCR beta signatures.

A single record per CDR3 protein comes from TCRdb applying MiXCR to the reads. The sample has 300,000 to 400,000 distinct CDR3 sequences; under 35% are singletons. About this clonotype: The antigen remains undetermined.

Findings and limits, study-wide: The response measured ex vivo was dominated by TCR beta clonotypes (HLA-C-restricted and CMV-specific).

V dropped 2 bases and J dropped 1 base, with 6 bases sitting between them. The V gene's germline CDR1 is SQVTM and CDR2 ANQGSEA. The CDR3 is made up of 12 amino acids. The chain combines TRBV29-1 with TRBJ2-7; D possibly corresponds to TRBD1 (5 bases). Material: cultured PBMCs, obtained from culture after CMV antigen stimulation. The TCR originated in a human donor in good health (CMV status not recorded). Some clones in this sample may be carry-over from other donors' samples. The CDR3 DNA sequence: TGCAGCGTTGAAAAGGGGTCCTACGAGCAGTACTTC. It is translated as CSVEKGSYEQYF.